This T cell receptor beta chain was profiled in a study of cytomegalovirus exposure and HLA in healthy donors. Amplification used 60 Vbeta primers and 13 Jbeta primers. TCRdb's table, derived via immunoSEQ multiplex PCR, lists solely in-frame clones and lacks some. Counted here are 100,000 to 150,000 clones, 78% occurring once; the ten biggest clones make up roughly 3.5%. The clonotype was recovered from a man between 35 and 55 years old in good health and CMV-seronegative. Sequencing used PBMCs.

CDR3 sequence: CASSLAGGGEKLFF. CDR3 bases: TGTGCCAGCAGCTTAGCCGGGGGAGGGGAAAAACTGTTTTTT. This chain connects TRBV7-8 to TRBJ1-4, with D perhaps matching TRBD1 (5 bases). This CDR3 region has 14 residues. Germline V gives CDR1 SGHVS, CDR2 FQNEAQ. V was cut by 0 bases and J by 8 bases, with 10 bases left in between.